The clone carrying this TCR beta chain was observed a handful of times. Its matching antigen is unknown. The sample is drawn from a study of vaccination effects on CD4 cells after COVID-19. Method: immunoSEQ multiplex PCR; TCRdb's copy keeps in-frame clones and lacks some. The data contain about 58,000 clones, over 65% of them seen just once; the ten biggest clones take up under 3.5%. Culturing for around ten days preceded CD4+ T cell isolation. None of the vaccinated had previously contracted SARS-CoV-2, and their nucleocapsid antibodies tested negative. On both days 3 and 7, half of the culture medium was replaced with IL-2 medium. General study findings and limits: The study dataset contains few convalescent patients and includes no early post-infection timepoints. By a late point after vaccination, infection- and vaccine-induced clones had shrunk markedly through clonal contraction.

Sequenced here: CD4+ T cells from PBMCs cultured without peptide, sampled before COVID-19 vaccination. This TCR came from a human donor who received a COVID-19 vaccine.

The CDR3 loop reads CASSLDSTGSAFF. The CDR3 DNA is TGTGCCAGCAGCTTGGATTCGACAGGATCGGCTTTCTTT. The J gene is TRBJ1-1, the V gene TRBV11-3, with a possible D match to TRBD1 (6 bases). Germline CDR1 reads SGHNT; CDR2 reads YENEEA. The length of the CDR3 is 13 residues. With 3 bases removed from V and 11 bases from J, the gap between germline ends came to 16 bases.